The 25 T cell receptor beta chains presented below share a single source sample, sequenced in a study of PD-1 blockade in classical Hodgkin lymphoma. All patients experienced relapse after autologous stem cell transplantation, and brentuximab vedotin exposure was variable. Clones were read by immunoSEQ multiplex PCR, and TCRdb kept only the in-frame ones, dropping some. Found here are 35,000 to 50,000 clones, roughly four fifths of them singletons; the top ten hold roughly 9.7%. Source: peripheral blood mononuclear cells (PBMCs), taken at baseline. The receptors here all came from a human donor with classical Hodgkin lymphoma.

The rearrangement uses TRBV6-5 and TRBJ2-7, with a weak D call TRBD1 (5 bases). Germline loops: CDR1 MNHEY, CDR2 SVGAGI. The CDR3 loop spans 16 amino acids. The ends were cut back, 0 bases at V and 4 bases at J, with 16 bases in the middle. The CDR3 sequence: CASSYSTGHEVYEQYF. The CDR3 coding sequence is TGTGCCAGCAGTTACTCGACCGGACATGAGGTTTACGAGCAGTACTTC.

V usage is TRBV6-6 and J usage is TRBJ1-1; unclear D gene. V shed 5 bases and J shed 3 bases, with 13 bases lying between them. The V gene's germline CDR1 is MNHNY and CDR2 SVGAGI (reference sequence). The CDR3 contains 14 residues. The CDR3 is CASSPLTFDTEAFF. In DNA form, the CDR3 reads TGTGCCAGCAGTCCTCTAACATTTGACACTGAAGCTTTCTTT.

The chain has TRBV28 and TRBJ2-7, with TRBD1 matching 7 bases. Unmatched junction bases numbered 5, after V lost 6 bases and J lost 0 bases. Germline CDR1 MDHEN, CDR2 SYDVKM. The CDR3 runs to 14 residues. The CDR3 protein is CASRRQGNSYEQYF. The CDR3 DNA is TGTGCCAGCAGGCGACAGGGAAACTCCTACGAGCAGTACTTC.

The chain uses TRBV5-1 and TRBJ2-7; a possible D gene is TRBD2 (6 bases). The V end was cut by 0 bases, the J end by 4 bases, with 11 bases between. Germline V lookup: CDR1 SGHRS, CDR2 YFSETQ. The CDR3 covers 14 residues. The CDR3 DNA reads as TGCGCCAGCAGCTTGGTGGCGGGAAGTTACGAGCAGTACTTC. Protein product: CASSLVAGSYEQYF.

The V and J genes are TRBV5-1 and TRBJ1-1; no reliable D call. This CDR3 has 13 residues. Trimming took 0 bases from V and 11 from J, leaving 14 bases between them. Germline V gene lookup returns CDR1 SGHRS and CDR2 YFSETQ. DNA for the CDR3: TGCGCCAGCAGCTTGGACCCCAGCAAATTGGCTTTCTTT. This encodes CASSLDPSKLAFF.

The chain uses TRBV29-1 and TRBJ2-1; 8 positions agree with TRBD1. J lost 8 bases, V lost 7 bases, and 7 bases had no gene match. There are 12 residues in the CDR3. Germline values: CDR1 SQVTM, CDR2 ANQGSEA. The CDR3 protein is CSAGQGDHEQFF. The CDR3 coding sequence is TGCAGCGCCGGACAGGGTGATCATGAGCAGTTCTTC.

The rearrangement uses TRBV2 and TRBJ1-2; 9 nucleotides agree with TRBD1. The length of the CDR3 is 14 residues. V trimming: 8 bases; J trimming: 2 bases; junction bases outside the gene matches: 6. CDR1 is SNHLY, CDR2 FYNNEI, per germline. The CDR3 reads CASGTGTGNYGYTF. CDR3 DNA: TGTGCCAGCGGCACCGGGACAGGGAACTATGGCTACACCTTC.

V usage is TRBV10-2 and J usage is TRBJ1-5, with D perhaps matching TRBD1 (5 bases). The CDR3 spans 16 residues. The V gene's germline CDR1 is WSHSY and CDR2 SAAADI. V dropped 6 bases and J dropped 1 base, with 16 bases sitting between them. CDR3: CASSGGRGGSNQPQHF. The CDR3 DNA reads TGCGCCAGCAGCGGGGGACGGGGGGGGAGCAATCAGCCCCAGCATTTT.

This rearrangement joins TRBV11-2 to TRBJ2-3; the D gene is possibly TRBD1 (6 bases). CDR1 is SGHAT, CDR2 FQNNGV, per germline. The ends were cut back, 5 bases at V and 2 bases at J, with 14 bases in the middle. This CDR3 is built from 15 residues. CDR3 in DNA: TGTGCCAGCAGCCCAGGACAGAGGGACACAGATACGCAGTATTTT. Residues: CASSPGQRDTDTQYF.

The V call is TRBV21-1, the J call TRBJ2-4; no check of the table's D call, TRBD1, against the DNA was made. TRBV21-1 is deemed a pseudogene. The CDR3 totals 22 residues. CDR3 nucleotides: TGTGCCAGCAGCATCACACCCCCGGACAGACAAAGACCCTCTTCTGCCAAAAACATTCAGTACTTC. Translation: CASSITPPDRQRPSSAKNIQYF.

Here the CDR3 DNA reads TGTGCCAGTAGTGGCGGTGGTAGCACAGATACGCAGTATTTT. Its translation: CASSGGGSTDTQYF. V gene TRBV19 combines with J gene TRBJ2-3; D is undetermined. The germline V gene encodes CDR1 LNHDA and CDR2 SQIVND (reference sequence). CDR3 length: 14 amino acids. Trimming took off 5 bases at V and 0 bases at J, with 9 bases between the two ends.

The rearrangement uses TRBV29-1 and TRBJ2-1; D possibly corresponds to TRBD2 (6 bases). This CDR3 has 12 amino acids. Trimming shortened V by 3 bases and J by 7 bases, and 10 bases separated the two germline ends. The V gene's germline CDR1 is SQVTM and CDR2 ANQGSEA. The DNA for the CDR3 is TGCAGCGTTGACTATGGGGGGAATGAGCAGTTCTTC. Protein: CSVDYGGNEQFF.

This rearrangement joins TRBV28 to TRBJ2-1, with 7 bases lining up with TRBD1. With 6 bases clipped from V and 0 bases from J, the junction kept 2 bases outside the gene matches. Germline values: CDR1 MDHEN, CDR2 SYDVKM. This CDR3 comprises 14 residues. DNA of the CDR3: TGTGCCAGCAGAAGGACAGGCTCCTACAATGAGCAGTTCTTC. This translates into CASRRTGSYNEQFF.

The rearrangement links TRBV7-2 to TRBJ2-7, with TRBD1 matching 10 bases. J was trimmed by 3 bases and V by 4 bases; bases with no gene match: 6. Germline V gives CDR1 SGHTA, CDR2 FQGNSA. The CDR3 totals 15 residues. CDR3 in DNA: TGTGCCAGCAGCTCCCGGGACAGGGGTTACTACGAGCAGTACTTC. This codes for CASSSRDRGYYEQYF. The variable domain in full, completed from reference TRBV7-2 and TRBJ2-7, reads GAGVSQSPSNKVTEKGKDVELRCDPISGHTALYWYRQSLGQGLEFLIYFQGNSAPDKSGLPSDRFSAERTGGSVSTLTIQRTQQEDSAVYLCASSSRDRGYYEQYFGPGTRLTVT.

V and J are TRBV6-5 and TRBJ2-4; TRBD2 aligns across 10 bases. J was trimmed by 15 bases and V by 6 bases; bases with no gene match: 11. This CDR3 contains 13 residues. Germline V lookup: CDR1 MNHEY, CDR2 SVGAGI. The CDR3 region is CASSLLAGDVLYF. As DNA, the CDR3 is TGTGCCAGCAGCCTGCTAGCGGGAGACGTATTGTACTTC.

Points on this clone: The junction shows a germline mismatch at one end, possibly a read error. The V and J genes are TRBV28 and TRBJ2-7, with unresolved D. Germline CDR1 is MDHEN and CDR2 is SYDVKM. The CDR3 is made up of 14 amino acids. In DNA, the CDR3 is TGTGCCAGCAGTTTTTTAGGTGGAGCCGCCCTTAATGACTTC. Protein: CASSFLGGAALNDF.

The chain has TRBV19 and TRBJ1-5; D is perhaps TRBD1 (5 bases). The CDR3 extends over 13 amino acids. The germline V gene encodes CDR1 LNHDA and CDR2 SQIVND (reference sequence). V gave up 8 bases and J gave up 9 bases, with 17 bases separating them. Here the CDR3 reads CASGGGYDRPQHF. In DNA, the CDR3 is TGTGCCAGTGGGGGGGGATACGATCGGCCCCAGCATTTT.

V and J are TRBV6-5 and TRBJ1-5; D not resolved. V was shortened by 5 bases and J by 7 bases, with 12 bases between the two germline ends. The CDR3 runs 13 residues. Germline CDR1 MNHEY, CDR2 SVGAGI. The DNA of the CDR3 is TGTGCCAGCAGTCCCTGGGTAGGGCAGCCCCAGCATTTT. It translates to CASSPWVGQPQHF.

This clone occurred a few times. The chain combines TRBV6-1 with TRBJ1-5, with TRBD1 identical over 10 bases. CDR1 is MNHNS, CDR2 SASEGT, per germline. The CDR3 extends over 14 amino acids. V lost 6 bases, J lost 6 bases, and 5 bases stayed unmatched. The CDR3 protein is CASRRDRGSQPQHF. The CDR3 nucleotides are TGTGCCAGCAGGAGGGACAGGGGAAGTCAGCCCCAGCATTTT.

This clone has a handful of counts. The J gene is TRBJ1-4, the V gene TRBV7-9, with D perhaps matching TRBD1 (6 bases). Between the trimmed V and J ends, which lost 4 bases and 5 bases, there was a span of 14 bases. Looked up from germline, CDR1 is SEHNR and CDR2 is FQNEAQ (reference sequence). The CDR3 totals 15 residues. The CDR3 nucleotides are TGTGCCAGCAGCTCCCGGGGGGGCGTGAATGAAAAACTGTTTTTT. This gives the protein CASSSRGGVNEKLFF.

The genes are TRBV7-9 and TRBJ2-3; no clear D gene. Trimming cost V 2 bases and J 2 bases, with 5 bases left between them. This CDR3 is 13 amino acids long. Germline CDR1 and CDR2: SEHNR and FQNEAQ (reference sequence). This CDR3 reads CASSLQVTDTQYF. In DNA, the CDR3 is TGTGCCAGCAGCTTACAGGTCACAGATACGCAGTATTTT.

The chain carries TRBV5-1 and TRBJ1-1, with 7 positions matching TRBD1. V lost 4 bases and J lost 2; bases outside the gene matches: 14. The CDR3 consists of 17 residues. CDR1 SGHRS and CDR2 YFSETQ come from the germline V gene. The CDR3 sequence is CASSLGTVLYPNTEAFF. The CDR3 DNA reads as TGCGCCAGCAGCCTAGGGACAGTCCTGTATCCAAACACTGAAGCTTTCTTT.

The V gene is TRBV7-2, the J gene TRBJ2-7; 10 nucleotides agree with TRBD2. Germline trimming cut 4 bases from V and 6 bases from J; bases unmatched to any gene: 6. Germline-derived CDR1 and CDR2 are SGHTA and FQGNSA. The length of the CDR3 is 14 residues. The CDR3 reads CASSSIAGGGEQYF. DNA of the CDR3: TGTGCCAGCAGCTCCATAGCGGGAGGAGGCGAGCAGTACTTC.

The genes are TRBV6-1 and TRBJ2-7; 8 bases align to TRBD2. Germline CDR1 reads MNHNS; CDR2 reads SASEGT. The CDR3 extends over 13 amino acids. Trimming at V came to 5 bases and at J to 3 bases, leaving 3 bases not matched to a gene. The DNA of the CDR3 is TGTGCCAGCAGTTGGCGGGAGGTCTACGAGCAGTACTTC. It is translated as CASSWREVYEQYF.

There are a few counts of this clone. The chain joins TRBV28 to TRBJ2-1; a weak D match, TRBD1 (5 bases). The germline gives CDR1 MDHEN, CDR2 SYDVKM. The CDR3 extends over 13 amino acids. Between the trimmed V and J ends, which lost 5 bases and 12 bases, there was a span of 17 bases. The CDR3 nucleotides are TGTGCCAGCAGTCCCTCCTGGGGCGAAGGGCAGTTCTTC. Translation: CASSPSWGEGQFF.